Each of the 24 T cell receptor beta chains below was sequenced from the same sample in a study of blood T cell repertoires in COVID-19. The protocol was immunoSEQ multiplex PCR, while the TCRdb copy is restricted to in-frame clones and leaves out a portion. The sample holds some 360,000 clones, more than 70% seen once. Specimen: peripheral blood. Source of these receptors: a woman aged 55 to 70 with COVID-19, enrolled during active disease.

The chain combines TRBV7-8 with TRBJ2-3; D is possibly TRBD2 (7 bases). The CDR3 has 15 amino acids. V was clipped by 5 bases and J by 5 bases, with 17 bases between them. Germline-derived CDR1 and CDR2 are SGHVS and FQNEAQ. The CDR3 nucleotides are TGTGCCAGCAGCCTAGGGGGGGGAAATCGAGATACGCAGTATTTT. Translated, it gives CASSLGGGNRDTQYF.

This clone turned up a few times. This chain uses TRBV12-3 or TRBV12-4 with TRBJ2-3, with D hard to call. The CDR3 consists of 11 residues. The V gene lost 4 bases and the J gene lost 8 bases, with 7 bases spanning the gap. Written as DNA, the CDR3 is TGTGCCAGCAGTTCAGGTAGTACGCAGTATTTT. Its translation is CASSSGSTQYF.

CDR3 sequence (DNA): TGTGCCAGCTCACCACCGGTGTCAGTCCCTGGAAACACCATATATTTT. It translates to CASSPPVSVPGNTIYF. The chain has TRBV18 and TRBJ1-3; the D is unclear. Trimming removed 0 bases at V and 2 bases at J, with 11 bases between. The CDR3 consists of 16 residues. Germline CDR1 KGHSH, CDR2 LQKENI.

This clone was found once. The chain is built from TRBV28 and TRBJ2-7, with 9 bases aligning to TRBD1. This CDR3 comprises 15 residues. V lost 7 bases to trimming and J lost 0 bases; unmatched junction nucleotides: 7. Germline V CDR1 and CDR2: MDHEN, SYDVKM. The CDR3 protein is CASTKGGQGSYEQYF. As DNA, the CDR3 is TGTGCCAGCACCAAAGGGGGACAGGGCTCCTACGAGCAGTACTTC.

This clone was observed a handful of times. The J gene is TRBJ2-2, the V gene TRBV7-9; possible D gene TRBD2, 5 bases. This CDR3 is built from 15 residues. Germline assignment: CDR1 SEHNR and CDR2 FQNEAQ (reference sequence). Deletions cut 5 bases from V and 10 bases from J, with 20 bases between. CDR3 DNA: TGTGCCAGCAGCCAATTACAGCGGTGGAAGGAGGAGCTGTTTTTT. Translating it yields CASSQLQRWKEELFF.

V usage is TRBV4-1 and J usage is TRBJ1-5; tentatively, D is TRBD1 (6 bases). The V gene's germline CDR1 is MGHRA and CDR2 YSYEKL. The CDR3 contains 17 residues. Trimming stripped 1 base from V and 0 bases from J, with 13 bases between. CDR3 residues: CASSQGGQSFSNQPQHF. In DNA form, the CDR3 reads TGCGCCAGCAGCCAAGGGGGGCAGTCCTTTAGCAATCAGCCCCAGCATTTT.

V is TRBV18 and J is TRBJ2-3; 7 bases are a match to TRBD1. CDR3 length equals 14 residues. Trimming removed 5 bases from V and 1 base from J; junction bases left unmatched: 3. The germline V gene encodes CDR1 KGHSH and CDR2 LQKENI. CDR3 sequence: CASSADRGTDTQYF. In nucleotides, the CDR3 is TGTGCCAGCTCAGCCGACAGGGGCACAGATACGCAGTATTTT. The full variable domain, its missing parts supplied by reference TRBV18 and TRBJ2-3, is NAGVMQNPRHLVRRRGQEARLRCSPMKGHSHVYWYRQLPEEGLKFMVYLQKENIIDESGMPKERFSAEFPKEGPSILRIQQVVRGDSAAYFCASSADRGTDTQYFGPGTRLTVL.

This chain uses TRBV4-1 with TRBJ1-1; perhaps TRBD1 as D (6 bases). The CDR3 sequence is 15 residues long. Between the trimmed V and J ends, which lost 4 bases and 0 bases, there was a span of 12 bases. The germline gives CDR1 MGHRA, CDR2 YSYEKL. The DNA of the CDR3 is TGCGCCAGCAGCCTCCTGACAGGCATGAACACTGAAGCTTTCTTT. It is translated as CASSLLTGMNTEAFF.

This clone was seen only once. This rearrangement joins TRBV5-4 to TRBJ2-3; the match to TRBD2 covers 7 bases. Per germline, CDR1 SGHNT and CDR2 YYREEE (reference sequence). The V segment lost 0 bases and the J segment 3 bases; nucleotides outside the gene matches: 4. The CDR3 contains 15 residues. CDR3 in DNA: TGTGCCAGCAGCTTGGAGCAGCGGGGTACAGATACGCAGTATTTT. Encoded protein: CASSLEQRGTDTQYF.

The chain couples TRBV6-5 to TRBJ1-1; no definite D call. The CDR3 spans 12 residues. Trimming left V 8 bases short and J 3 bases short, with 10 bases between. The germline CDR1 and CDR2 sequences are MNHEY and SVGAGI. The CDR3 bases are TGTGCCAGCTCGGCGGTGTACACTGAAGCTTTCTTT. As protein: CASSAVYTEAFF.

The V and J genes are TRBV5-1 and TRBJ2-1; 9 bases map to TRBD2. CDR3 size: 16 residues. Germline CDR1 is SGHRS and CDR2 is YFSETQ. After removal of 4 bases from V and 6 bases from J, the junction contained 11 bases not matched to a gene. CDR3 bases: TGCGCCAGCAGCAGTGGGTCCGCGGGGGGGCTCAATGAGCAGTTCTTC. Its protein is CASSSGSAGGLNEQFF. Drawing the rest from reference TRBV5-1 and TRBJ2-1, the complete variable domain is KAGVTQTPRYLIKTRGQQVTLSCSPISGHRSVSWYQQTPGQGLQFLFEYFSETQRNKGNFPGRFSGRQFSNSRSEMNVSTLELGDSALYLCASSSGSAGGLNEQFFGPGTRLTVL.

The rearrangement uses TRBV5-5 and TRBJ1-4; D is possibly TRBD1 (6 bases). There are 15 residues in the CDR3. The germline V gene has CDR1 SGHKS and CDR2 YYEKEE (reference sequence). Trimming removed 1 base from V and 3 bases from J, with 10 bases in between. CDR3 coding DNA: TGTGCCAGCAGCTTGACAGGGTGGGCTAATGAAAAACTGTTTTTT. This gives the protein CASSLTGWANEKLFF.

The chain joins TRBV4-1 to TRBJ2-1; the match to TRBD2 covers 8 bases. Looked up from germline, CDR1 is MGHRA and CDR2 is YSYEKL. This CDR3 has 14 residues. Germline trimming cut 1 base from V and 6 bases from J; bases unmatched to any gene: 2. The CDR3 sequence: CASSQVRGGNEQFF. The DNA of the CDR3 is TGCGCCAGCAGCCAAGTCCGGGGGGGCAATGAGCAGTTCTTC.

This clone occurred once. The chain couples TRBV7-3 to TRBJ1-1; unclear D gene. The V end was cut by 2 bases, the J end by 1 base, with 5 bases between. In germline, CDR1 is SGHTA, CDR2 FQGTGA. This CDR3 contains 13 residues. The CDR3 region has the DNA TGTGCCAGCAGCTTATTCGGGAACACTGAAGCTTTCTTT. This codes for CASSLFGNTEAFF.

The CDR3 bases are TGTGCCAGCACCAACTCAGGGCTAGCGAGTAACGAGCAGTACTTC. Its translation: CASTNSGLASNEQYF. The genes are TRBV7-2 and TRBJ2-7; D possibly corresponds to TRBD2 (6 bases). The length of the CDR3 is 15 residues. Trimming stripped 7 bases from V and 5 bases from J, with 21 bases between. In germline, CDR1 is SGHTA, CDR2 FQGNSA. Filled out from reference TRBV7-2 and TRBJ2-7, the complete variable domain reads GAGVSQSPSNKVTEKGKDVELRCDPISGHTALYWYRQSLGQGLEFLIYFQGNSAPDKSGLPSDRFSAERTGGSVSTLTIQRTQQEDSAVYLCASTNSGLASNEQYFGPGTRLTVT.

The chain has TRBV5-1 and TRBJ2-1; TRBD1 agrees at 8 bases. The germline CDR1 and CDR2 sequences are SGHRS and YFSETQ. The CDR3 consists of 14 residues. V dropped 4 bases and J dropped 4; count of bases not matched to a gene: 4. The CDR3 sequence: CASSPGQAYNEQFF. The CDR3 region has the DNA TGCGCCAGCAGCCCGGGACAGGCATACAATGAGCAGTTCTTC.

The chain couples TRBV27 to TRBJ1-1; TRBD1 matches at 7 bases. Germline-derived CDR1 and CDR2 are MNHEY and SMNVEV (reference sequence). CDR3 length: 13 amino acids. The V and J ends lost 5 bases and 7 bases, in that order; junction bases with no gene match: 7. The CDR3 is CASSLDRAGEAFF. As DNA, the CDR3 is TGTGCCAGCAGTCTTGACAGGGCGGGTGAAGCTTTCTTT.

The J gene is TRBJ1-1, the V gene TRBV6-5; D is unclear. Germline values: CDR1 MNHEY, CDR2 SVGAGI. Between the trimmed V and J ends, which lost 8 bases and 1 base, there was a span of 11 bases. The CDR3 extends over 13 amino acids. The DNA for the CDR3 is TGTGCCAGCGCCCGTACAGAGAACACTGAAGCTTTCTTT. It codes for CASARTENTEAFF.

The chain combines TRBV7-2 with TRBJ1-1, with a possible D match to TRBD1 (6 bases). In germline, CDR1 is SGHTA, CDR2 FQGNSA. The CDR3 runs to 13 residues. V was shortened by 3 bases and J by 6 bases, with 11 bases between the two germline ends. The chain's CDR3 is CASSFIGQSEAFF. CDR3 in DNA: TGTGCCAGCAGCTTTATCGGACAGTCTGAAGCTTTCTTT. Full variable domain (outside the CDR3, taken from reference TRBV7-2 and TRBJ1-1): GAGVSQSPSNKVTEKGKDVELRCDPISGHTALYWYRQSLGQGLEFLIYFQGNSAPDKSGLPSDRFSAERTGGSVSTLTIQRTQQEDSAVYLCASSFIGQSEAFFGQGTRLTVV.

The chain joins TRBV27 to TRBJ2-1, with 11 positions matching TRBD2. The germline gives CDR1 MNHEY, CDR2 SMNVEV (reference sequence). J was trimmed by 0 bases and V by 6 bases; bases with no gene match: 7. The CDR3 consists of 17 residues. The CDR3: CASRRLAGRSSYNEQFF. CDR3 DNA: TGTGCCAGCAGACGACTAGCGGGAAGGAGCTCCTACAATGAGCAGTTCTTC.

This clone was seen a handful of times. This sequence joins TRBV5-6 and TRBJ1-2; TRBD1 matches 7 bases. The CDR3 consists of 13 residues. J gave up 4 bases and V 1 base, and 1 base lay outside the gene matches. CDR1 is SGHDT and CDR2 is YYEEEE in the germline V gene. The CDR3 DNA reads as TGTGCCAGCAGCTTGAGGGGGCCCTATGGCTACACCTTC. This encodes CASSLRGPYGYTF.

The chain has TRBV6-5 and TRBJ2-7; D unresolved. The V end lost 6 bases, the J end lost 3 bases, and 12 bases lay between the germline ends. CDR3 length equals 13 residues. Germline V gene sequence: CDR1 MNHEY, CDR2 SVGAGI. The CDR3 loop reads CASSQRLSYEQYF. In nucleotides, the CDR3 is TGTGCCAGCAGCCAGAGACTCAGCTACGAGCAGTACTTC.

The J gene is TRBJ1-2, the V gene TRBV19, with 8 nucleotides matching TRBD1. The CDR3 totals 13 residues. V lost 7 bases to trimming and J lost 5 bases; unmatched junction nucleotides: 6. The germline V gene encodes CDR1 LNHDA and CDR2 SQIVND (reference sequence). The CDR3 sequence: CASTLGTGYGYTF. CDR3 sequence (DNA): TGTGCCAGTACCCTAGGGACAGGTTATGGCTACACCTTC. Together with reference TRBV19 and TRBJ1-2, the CDR3 gives the full variable domain: DGGITQSPKYLFRKEGQNVTLSCEQNLNHDAMYWYRQDPGQGLRLIYYSQIVNDFQKGDIAEGYSVSREKKESFPLTVTSAQKNPTAFYLCASTLGTGYGYTFGSGTRLTVV.

In the case of this clone: Different DNA sequences within this sample yield the same CDR3. The chain recombines TRBV9 with TRBJ2-7; TRBD1 aligns across 10 bases. Trimming at V came to 0 bases and at J to 3 bases, leaving 3 bases not matched to a gene. Germline CDR1 is SGDLS and CDR2 is YYNGEE. The CDR3 loop spans 15 amino acids. Here the CDR3 reads CASSVAGTGVYEQYF. DNA of the CDR3: TGTGCCAGCAGCGTAGCAGGGACAGGGGTCTACGAGCAGTACTTC.